This TCR beta chain appears in the sequencing data of a study of blood T cell repertoires in COVID-19. Across the whole study: Nucleic acid was either cDNA or gDNA, and it came from T cells, B-cell-depleted T cells, or PBMCs.

Authors' analysis steps: Estimation of nucleated cell counts relied on the amplification of reference gene primers. Assay: immunoSEQ multiplex PCR; the TCRdb copy retains only in-frame clones and omits some. V and J calls and clone size are given by that table; D and trimming were obtained from the DNA. The data show about 64,000 clones, approximately 86% seen once. Trimming stripped 6 bases from V and 6 bases from J, with 17 bases between. CDR1 is MNHEY, CDR2 SVGAGI, per germline. The length of the CDR3 is 15 residues. The V call is TRBV6-5, the J call TRBJ2-2; D is possibly TRBD1 (5 bases). The TCR sequence derives from a man in his forties with acute or convalescent COVID-19. What was sequenced was peripheral blood. CDR3 protein: CASRNLAAGPGELFF. The CDR3, as DNA: TGTGCCAGCAGGAACCTGGCGGCAGGGCCCGGGGAGCTGTTTTTT.